Below, 2 T cell receptor beta chains from the same sample are listed, as sequenced in a study of cytomegalovirus exposure and HLA in healthy donors. Primers: 60 Vbeta forward and 13 Jbeta reverse. Using immunoSEQ multiplex PCR, the repertoire was profiled, and TCRdb retains in-frame clones only, with some absent. Of over 80,000 clones listed, around 74% are singletons. The sequenced material came from PBMCs. Receptor source: a woman in her seventies in good health and CMV-seropositive.

The V call is TRBV10-1, the J call TRBJ2-3; D gene ambiguous. The CDR3 consists of 13 residues. In germline, CDR1 is WNHNN, CDR2 SYGVQD (reference sequence). Between the trimmed V and J ends, which lost 2 bases and 4 bases, there was a span of 7 bases. CDR3 loop: CASSEVYSDTQYF. DNA for the CDR3: TGCGCCAGCAGTGAGGTCTATTCAGATACGCAGTATTTT.

The rearrangement links TRBV21-1 to TRBJ2-7; the table gives TRBD2 as D, unverified against the DNA. TRBV21-1 is described as a pseudogene. This CDR3 comprises 10 residues. The CDR3 protein is CASSPYEQYF. The CDR3 DNA reads TGTGCCAGCAGTCCTTACGAGCAGTACTTC.